This T cell receptor beta chain was identified during a study of cytomegalovirus exposure and HLA in healthy donors. The V gene's germline CDR1 is ENHRY and CDR2 SYGVKD. V gave up 9 bases and J gave up 2 bases, with 8 bases separating them. The CDR3 contains 12 residues. The PCR made use of 60 Vbeta and 13 Jbeta primers. Clones were read by immunoSEQ multiplex PCR, and TCRdb kept only the in-frame ones, dropping some. The repertoire has fewer than 75,000 clones, roughly 83% of them found once; the top ten carry 4.3%. The sample comprised PBMCs. The chain couples TRBV10-3 to TRBJ2-1; maybe TRBD1 (6 bases). The sequence was collected from a man between 25 and 39 years old in good health and CMV-seronegative. CDR3 in DNA: TGTGCCATGGGGGCGACCTACAATGAGCAGTTCTTC. This codes for CAMGATYNEQFF.